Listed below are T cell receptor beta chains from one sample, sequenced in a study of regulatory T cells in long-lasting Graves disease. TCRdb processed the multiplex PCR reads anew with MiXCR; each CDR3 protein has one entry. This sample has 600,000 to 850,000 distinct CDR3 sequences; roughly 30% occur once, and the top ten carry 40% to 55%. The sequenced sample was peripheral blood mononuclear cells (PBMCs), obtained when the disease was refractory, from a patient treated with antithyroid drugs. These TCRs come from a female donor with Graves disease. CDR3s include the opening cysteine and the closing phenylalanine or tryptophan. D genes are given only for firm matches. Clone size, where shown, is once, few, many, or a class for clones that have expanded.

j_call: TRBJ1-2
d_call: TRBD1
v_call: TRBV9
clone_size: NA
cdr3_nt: TGTGCCAGCAGCGTAGGTGGCGGCGGGGGGGACAGGGCATATGGCTACACCTTC
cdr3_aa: CASSVGGGGGDRAYGYTF

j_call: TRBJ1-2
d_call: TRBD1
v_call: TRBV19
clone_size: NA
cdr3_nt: TGTGCCAGTAGTATATTGTCAGGGGGGAAGATTGGCTACACCTTC
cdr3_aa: CASSILSGGKIGYTF

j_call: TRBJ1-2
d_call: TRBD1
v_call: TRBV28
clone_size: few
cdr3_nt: TGTGCCAGCAGTTTATTTTCCCCCTGGACAGGGGAAGTTGGTGGCTACACCTTC
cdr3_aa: CASSLFSPWTGEVGGYTF

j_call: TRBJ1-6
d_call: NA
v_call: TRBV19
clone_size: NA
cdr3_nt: TGTGCCAGTAGTATGGTGGCGGCGCGGGATTCACCCCTCCACTTT
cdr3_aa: CASSMVAARDSPLHF

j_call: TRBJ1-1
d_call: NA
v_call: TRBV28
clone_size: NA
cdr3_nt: TGTGCCAGCAGAGCAATGAACACTGAAGCTTTCTTT
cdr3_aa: CASRAMNTEAFF

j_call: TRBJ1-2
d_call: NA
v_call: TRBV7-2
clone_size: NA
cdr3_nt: TGTGCCAGCAGCTTAGCCTCTGACCGGGTTTGGATAGAGGACTATGGCTACACCTTC
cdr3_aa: CASSLASDRVWIEDYGYTF

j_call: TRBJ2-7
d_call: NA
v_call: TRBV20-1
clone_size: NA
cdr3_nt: TGCAGTGCTAGAGTTCCGGGTACTTCCTACGAGCAGTACTTC
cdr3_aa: CSARVPGTSYEQYF

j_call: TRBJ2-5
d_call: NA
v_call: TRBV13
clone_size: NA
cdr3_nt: TGTGCCAGCAGGGAGGTTCAAGAGACCCAGTACTTC
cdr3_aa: CASREVQETQYF

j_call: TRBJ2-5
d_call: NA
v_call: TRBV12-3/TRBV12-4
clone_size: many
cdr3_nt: TGTGCCAGCAGTTTATCTTGGCGGACCCAAGAGACCCAGTACTTC
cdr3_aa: CASSLSWRTQETQYF

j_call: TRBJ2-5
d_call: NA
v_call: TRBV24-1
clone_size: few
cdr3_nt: TGTGCCACCAGTGATTGGGTAGAGACCCAGTACTTC
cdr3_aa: CATSDWVETQYF

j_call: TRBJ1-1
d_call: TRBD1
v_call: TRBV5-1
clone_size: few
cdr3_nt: TGCGCCAGCAGCTCGATTGCCGGGACAGGGGGCTTGGACACTGAAGCTTTCTTT
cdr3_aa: CASSSIAGTGGLDTEAFF

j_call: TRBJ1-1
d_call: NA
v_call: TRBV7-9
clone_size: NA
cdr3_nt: TGTGCCAGCAGCTTAGGGGACGGAAAAGCTTTCTTT
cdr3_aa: CASSLGDGKAFF

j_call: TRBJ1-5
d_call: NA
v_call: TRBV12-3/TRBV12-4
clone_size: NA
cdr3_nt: TGTGCCAGCAGTTTAGATCTCGGGACAAGTAGAGATCAGCCCCAGCATTTT
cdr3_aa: CASSLDLGTSRDQPQHF

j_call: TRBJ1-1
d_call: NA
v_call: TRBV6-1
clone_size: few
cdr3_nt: TGTGCCAGCAGCCCCAAGCTCCCATACGGCACTGAAGCTTTCTTT
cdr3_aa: CASSPKLPYGTEAFF

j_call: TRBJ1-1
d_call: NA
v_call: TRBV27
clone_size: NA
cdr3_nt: TGTGCCAGCAGTTCAGACGGACACCTGAACACTGAAGCTTTCTTT
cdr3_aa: CASSSDGHLNTEAFF

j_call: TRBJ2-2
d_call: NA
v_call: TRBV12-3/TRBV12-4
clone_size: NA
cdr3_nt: TGTGCCAGCAGGGGCCAGATACACACCGGGGAGCTGTTTTTT
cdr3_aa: CASRGQIHTGELFF

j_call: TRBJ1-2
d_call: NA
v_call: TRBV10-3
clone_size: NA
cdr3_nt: TGTGCCATCAGTGGGGGTTTTGACAGTCGGAATGGCTACACCTTC
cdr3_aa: CAISGGFDSRNGYTF

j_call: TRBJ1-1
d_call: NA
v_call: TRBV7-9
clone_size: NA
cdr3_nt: TGTGCCAGCAGCGGAGACCGGCCTGAAGCTTTCTTT
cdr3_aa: CASSGDRPEAFF

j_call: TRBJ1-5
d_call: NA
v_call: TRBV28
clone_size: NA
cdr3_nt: TGTGCCAGCAATACCCCCTGGGGGCTGGGGGTCCAGCCCCAGCATTTT
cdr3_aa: CASNTPWGLGVQPQHF

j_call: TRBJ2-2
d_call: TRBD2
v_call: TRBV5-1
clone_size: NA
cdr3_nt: TGCGCCAGCAGCTTGGCCAGTCTAGCGGGAGTGGTCGGGGAGCTGTTTTTT
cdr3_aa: CASSLASLAGVVGELFF

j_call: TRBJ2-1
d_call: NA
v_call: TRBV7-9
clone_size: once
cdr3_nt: TGTGCCAGCAGCTTAGGGGACCAGCAGTTCTTC
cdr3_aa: CASSLGDQQFF

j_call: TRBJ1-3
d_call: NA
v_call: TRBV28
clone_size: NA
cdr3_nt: TGTGCCAGCGGATCTGGAAACACCATATATTTT
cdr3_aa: CASGSGNTIYF

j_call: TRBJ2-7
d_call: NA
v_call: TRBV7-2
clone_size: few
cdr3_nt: TGTGCCAGCAGCTTAGGGAGCTTCTACGAGCAGTACTTC
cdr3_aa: CASSLGSFYEQYF